This paragraph reports one T cell receptor (beta chain). Its target is not known. The sample comes from a study of Ad26.COV2.S vaccination and SARS-CoV-2 variants. The overall study: The study gave Ad26.COV2.S intramuscularly, once or twice 56 days apart. Study-wide points: In TCR breadth and depth analyses, total T cell responses may have been underestimated.

Treatment described: around 19 received Ad26.COV2.S at low or high dose, single or two shots; a few received placebo; per-sample allocation not given. Collection of samples fell on day 63 after the first vaccine or placebo injection. Vaccination used an Ad26 vector expressing Wuhan-strain SARS-CoV-2 spike. Profiling relied on immunoSEQ multiplex PCR, and the TCRdb table lists in-frame clones only, not all of them. The sample lists around 300,000 clones, 85% to 90% occurring once. From germline, CDR1 is SGHTA and CDR2 FQGTGA. V was trimmed by 5 bases and J by 6 bases, leaving 12 bases between them. This CDR3 contains 13 residues.

Sequences were derived from peripheral blood, sampled in a trial of Ad26.COV2.S vaccine versus placebo. This receptor was taken from a person aged 18-65 years who received the Ad26.COV2.S COVID-19 vaccine or a placebo. This chain links TRBV7-3 with TRBJ2-3; TRBD2 is a possible D gene (6 bases). CDR3 coding DNA: TGTGCCAGCAGCCTGACTAGTTCCGATACGCAGTATTTT. Its translation: CASSLTSSDTQYF.